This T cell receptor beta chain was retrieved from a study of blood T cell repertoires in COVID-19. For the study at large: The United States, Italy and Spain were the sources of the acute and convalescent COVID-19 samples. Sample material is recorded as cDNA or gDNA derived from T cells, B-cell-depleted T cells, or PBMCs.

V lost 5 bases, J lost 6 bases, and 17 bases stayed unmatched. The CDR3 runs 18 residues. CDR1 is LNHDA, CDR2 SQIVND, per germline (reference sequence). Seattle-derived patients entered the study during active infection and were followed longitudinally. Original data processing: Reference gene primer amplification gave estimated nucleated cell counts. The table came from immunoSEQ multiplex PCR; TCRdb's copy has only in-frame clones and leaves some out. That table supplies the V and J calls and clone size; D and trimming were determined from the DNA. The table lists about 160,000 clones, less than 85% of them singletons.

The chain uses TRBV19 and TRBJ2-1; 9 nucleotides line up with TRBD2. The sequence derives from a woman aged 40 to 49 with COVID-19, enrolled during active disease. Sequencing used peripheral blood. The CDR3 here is CASSLPTFSGGRGNEQFF. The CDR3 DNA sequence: TGTGCCAGTAGTCTCCCAACTTTTAGCGGGGGAAGGGGCAATGAGCAGTTCTTC.